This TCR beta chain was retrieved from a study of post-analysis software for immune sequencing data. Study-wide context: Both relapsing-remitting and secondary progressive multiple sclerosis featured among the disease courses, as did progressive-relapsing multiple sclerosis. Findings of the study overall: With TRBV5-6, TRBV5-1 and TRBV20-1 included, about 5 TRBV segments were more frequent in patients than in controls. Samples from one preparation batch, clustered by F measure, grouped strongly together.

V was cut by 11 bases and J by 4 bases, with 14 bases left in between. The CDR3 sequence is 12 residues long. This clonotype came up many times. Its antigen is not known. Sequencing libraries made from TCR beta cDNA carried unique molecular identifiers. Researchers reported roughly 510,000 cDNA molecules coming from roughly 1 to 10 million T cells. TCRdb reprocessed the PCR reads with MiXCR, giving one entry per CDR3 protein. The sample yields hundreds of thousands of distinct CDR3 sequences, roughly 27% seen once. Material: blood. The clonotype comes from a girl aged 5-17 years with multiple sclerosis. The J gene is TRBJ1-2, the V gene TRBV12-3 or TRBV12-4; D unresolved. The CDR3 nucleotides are TGTGCCTTTTCGGTCCGTGCCTATGGCTACACCTTC. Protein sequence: CAFSVRAYGYTF.